This TCR beta chain originates from a study of response to subunit inactivated influenza vaccine. TCRdb ran MiXCR on the RT-PCR reads and lists one entry per CDR3 protein. The table has almost 250,000 distinct CDR3 sequences, 10% to 15% seen once. J lost 3 bases, V lost 5 bases, and 11 bases had no gene match. Germline lookup yields CDR1 LGHNA and CDR2 YNFKEQ. The CDR3 extends over 18 amino acids. Findings and limits, study-wide: The authors suggested that few new T cells are recruited per seasonal influenza vaccination.

With regard to this clonotype: Antigen: not known.

This clonotype was sampled from a man aged 45-65 years who received an inactivated influenza vaccine. The rearrangement uses TRBV4-2 and TRBJ2-6, with TRBD1 identical over 9 bases. This sample comprised non-naive T cells sorted from PBMCs, obtained 14 days before vaccination. For the CDR3, the DNA is TGTGCCAGCAGCTCAACCGGGACAGGGAGGCGTGGGGCCAACGTCCTGACTTTC. Its translation: CASSSTGTGRRGANVLTF.